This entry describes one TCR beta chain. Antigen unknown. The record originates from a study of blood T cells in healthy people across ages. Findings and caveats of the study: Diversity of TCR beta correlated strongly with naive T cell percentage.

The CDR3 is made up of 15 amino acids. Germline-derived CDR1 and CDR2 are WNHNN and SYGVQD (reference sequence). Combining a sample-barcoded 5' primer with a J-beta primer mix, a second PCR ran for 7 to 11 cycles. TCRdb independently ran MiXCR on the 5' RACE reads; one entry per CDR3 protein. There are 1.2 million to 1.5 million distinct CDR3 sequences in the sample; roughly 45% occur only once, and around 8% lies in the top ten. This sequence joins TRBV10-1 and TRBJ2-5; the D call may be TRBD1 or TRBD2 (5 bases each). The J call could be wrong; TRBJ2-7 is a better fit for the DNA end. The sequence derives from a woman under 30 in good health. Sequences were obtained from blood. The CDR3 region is CASSPARDGSYEQYF. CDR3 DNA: TGCGCCAGCAGTCCTGCCCGGGACGGCTCCTACGAGCAGTACTTC.